These 21 T cell receptor beta chains came from one sample sequenced in a study of cytomegalovirus exposure and HLA in healthy donors. The study ran its PCR with 60 Vbeta and 13 Jbeta primers. Method: immunoSEQ multiplex PCR; TCRdb's copy keeps in-frame clones and lacks some. Of roughly 200,000 clones in the sample, about 88% were seen once. The sample taken for sequencing was PBMCs. These receptors all come from a woman in her twenties or thirties in good health and CMV-seronegative.

This rearrangement joins TRBV11-1 to TRBJ1-2; TRBD1 agrees at 12 bases. The CDR3 is made up of 16 amino acids. Germline CDR1 reads SGHAT; CDR2 reads FQDESV (reference sequence). The V and J ends lost 1 base and 6 bases, in that order; junction bases with no gene match: 6. The CDR3 is CASSLVGQGAKDGYTF. The CDR3 bases are TGTGCCAGCAGCTTAGTGGGACAGGGGGCGAAGGATGGCTACACCTTC. Combining the CDR3 with reference TRBV11-1 and TRBJ1-2 gives the whole variable domain EAEVAQSPRYKITEKSQAVAFWCDPISGHATLYWYRQILGQGPELLVQFQDESVVDDSQLPKDRFSAERLKGVDSTLKIQPAELGDSAMYLCASSLVGQGAKDGYTFGSGTRLTVV.

The table lists this clone with a few counts. The chain carries TRBV28 and TRBJ2-7; a weak D match, TRBD1 (5 bases). Germline CDR1 and CDR2: MDHEN and SYDVKM. Trimming pared 7 bases from V and 12 bases from J, leaving 25 bases between. The CDR3 sequence is 14 residues long. CDR3 amino acids: CASTTSLGPNWWYF. CDR3 nucleotide sequence: TGTGCCAGCACCACCTCCTTGGGGCCCAACTGGTGGTACTTC.

The chain links TRBV10-2 to TRBJ2-1; TRBD2 matches at 7 bases. The trim removed 9 bases at V and 3 bases at J, leaving 17 bases unmatched. The CDR3 is 17 residues long. Germline lookup yields CDR1 WSHSY and CDR2 SAAADI. The chain's CDR3 is CASLGRQGGGGYNEQFF. The DNA for the CDR3 is TGCGCCAGTTTAGGGCGCCAAGGTGGGGGGGGCTACAATGAGCAGTTCTTC.

The chain links TRBV7-8 to TRBJ2-2, with D possibly being TRBD2 (5 bases). V was trimmed by 6 bases and J by 3 bases, leaving 17 bases between them. The CDR3 covers 16 residues. Germline CDR1 reads SGHVS; CDR2 reads FQNEAQ. As DNA, the CDR3 is TGTGCCAGCAGTTCGATGGGTCTAGCAGACACCGGGGAGCTGTTTTTT. Protein sequence: CASSSMGLADTGELFF. The entire variable domain, with the rest obtained from reference TRBV7-8 and TRBJ2-2, is as follows: GAGVSQSPRYKVAKRGQDVALRCDPISGHVSLFWYQQALGQGPEFLTYFQNEAQLDKSGLPSDRFFAERPEGSVSTLKIQRTQQEDSAVYLCASSSMGLADTGELFFGEGSRLTVL.

The genes are TRBV5-4 and TRBJ2-1; D is uncertain. This CDR3 is 14 amino acids long. Germline CDR1 reads SGHNT; CDR2 reads YYREEE (reference sequence). Trimming removed 1 base from V and 7 bases from J, with 12 bases in between. The CDR3 bases are TGTGCCAGCAGCTTGAAGAACAGTAGGAATGAGCAGTTCTTC. This codes for CASSLKNSRNEQFF.

The V call is TRBV29-1, the J call TRBJ1-1; weak D call: TRBD1 (6 bases). The CDR3 is 12 amino acids. Germline CDR1 and CDR2: SQVTM and ANQGSEA. V was trimmed by 7 bases and J by 3 bases, leaving 12 bases between them. Here the CDR3 DNA reads TGCAGCGCGAGAGGGGGGGACACTGAAGCTTTCTTT. Translation gives CSARGGDTEAFF.

The genes are TRBV28 and TRBJ2-2; 13 bases fit TRBD2. Germline CDR1 is MDHEN and CDR2 is SYDVKM. J gave up 5 bases and V 11 bases, and 5 bases lay outside the gene matches. This CDR3 is 14 amino acids long. CDR3 in DNA: TGTGCCGGGTGGGGACTAGCGGGAACCGGGGAGCTGTTTTTT. Its translation: CAGWGLAGTGELFF.

The chain recombines TRBV19 with TRBJ2-5; 7 bases agree with TRBD2. In germline, CDR1 is LNHDA, CDR2 SQIVND (reference sequence). Unmatched junction bases numbered 15, after V lost 8 bases and J lost 3 bases. This CDR3 has 16 amino acids. The CDR3 region is CASGGGSATGEETQYF. CDR3 DNA: TGTGCCAGTGGGGGAGGGTCGGCTACTGGGGAAGAGACCCAGTACTTC.

This clone was picked up a small number of times. The rearrangement uses TRBV6-1 and TRBJ1-4; 10 bases match TRBD1. V was clipped by 7 bases and J by 6 bases; unmatched bases: 8. Per germline, CDR1 MNHNS and CDR2 SASEGT. This CDR3 contains 15 residues. CDR3 residues: CASNDRGLIDEKLFF. The CDR3 DNA reads as TGTGCCAGCAATGACAGGGGGCTGATTGATGAAAAACTGTTTTTT.

The gene calls are TRBV6-6 and TRBJ1-1; D is ambiguous. The CDR3 runs to 14 residues. The V and J ends lost 4 bases and 5 bases respectively, with 14 bases between them. Germline V lookup: CDR1 MNHNY, CDR2 SVGAGI (reference sequence). Here the CDR3 DNA reads TGTGCCAGCAGTTCCATAGGGAGGTCTACTGAAGCTTTCTTT. This gives the protein CASSSIGRSTEAFF.

Details on this clone: Other DNA sequences of this sample code for an identical CDR3. The gene calls are TRBV5-1 and TRBJ1-4; TRBD1 is a possible D gene (6 bases). Germline values: CDR1 SGHRS, CDR2 YFSETQ. V was pared by 1 base and J by 5 bases, with 9 bases between. This CDR3 has 14 residues. CDR3: CASSLTGLNEKLFF. CDR3 in DNA: TGCGCCAGCAGCTTGACAGGGCTCAATGAAAAACTGTTTTTT.

This clone was seen a handful of times. The CDR3 nucleotides read TGCGCCAGCAGCTTGGGCGGAGGTATTAACACAGATACGCAGTATTTT. Encoded protein: CASSLGGGINTDTQYF. The rearrangement uses TRBV5-1 and TRBJ2-3, with D maybe TRBD2 (5 bases). V was cut by 0 bases and J by 2 bases, with 13 bases left in between. This CDR3 has 16 amino acids. In germline, CDR1 is SGHRS, CDR2 YFSETQ.

This rearrangement joins TRBV6-1 to TRBJ2-7; 9 bases align to TRBD2. This CDR3 has 16 amino acids. Germline V gene sequence: CDR1 MNHNS, CDR2 SASEGT. With V trimmed by 1 base and J by 4 bases, 8 bases remained unmatched. The CDR3 reads CASSEGPGTSFYEQYF. CDR3 in DNA: TGTGCCAGCAGTGAAGGCCCCGGGACTAGCTTTTACGAGCAGTACTTC.

The rearrangement links TRBV2 to TRBJ2-7; D perhaps matches TRBD1 (6 bases). Germline V gene lookup returns CDR1 SNHLY and CDR2 FYNNEI. CDR3 size: 13 residues. V shed 7 bases and J shed 3 bases, with 13 bases lying between them. The CDR3 loop is CASNRDKSYEQYF. In nucleotides, the CDR3 is TGTGCCAGCAACCGGGACAAAAGCTACGAGCAGTACTTC.

The chain has TRBV7-3 and TRBJ2-7; no clear D. V was cut by 0 bases and J by 2 bases, with 11 bases left in between. The CDR3 loop spans 15 amino acids. From germline, CDR1 is SGHTA and CDR2 FQGTGA. CDR3 protein: CASSLTGQAPYEQYF. The CDR3 DNA reads as TGTGCCAGCAGCTTAACGGGTCAGGCACCCTACGAGCAGTACTTC.

This clone occurred a few times. The rearrangement uses TRBV6-1 and TRBJ2-7; weak D call: TRBD2 (5 bases). The CDR3 is made up of 13 amino acids. Between the trimmed V and J ends, which lost 5 bases and 2 bases, there was a span of 10 bases. In germline, CDR1 is MNHNS, CDR2 SASEGT. CDR3 sequence (DNA): TGTGCCAGCAGTTCCCGGGAACCCTACGAGCAGTACTTC. Protein product: CASSSREPYEQYF.

V is TRBV7-6 and J is TRBJ2-5, with TRBD1 matching 10 bases. This CDR3 has 18 residues. The V and J ends lost 3 bases and 5 bases, in that order; junction bases with no gene match: 15. Germline CDR1 is SGHVS and CDR2 is FNYEAQ. CDR3 DNA sequence: TGTGCCAGCAGCTTGCACCCGGGACAGGGGAGGTTCGGGGAGACCCAGTACTTC. This encodes CASSLHPGQGRFGETQYF.

This sequence joins TRBV11-2 and TRBJ1-2, with 8 bases aligning to TRBD1. Germline V gene sequence: CDR1 SGHAT, CDR2 FQNNGV. The CDR3 sequence is 16 residues long. V dropped 2 bases and J dropped 6; count of bases not matched to a gene: 11. CDR3 DNA sequence: TGTGCCAGCAGCTTACCCCATCGGACAGGGAGCCATGGCTACACCTTC. Its protein is CASSLPHRTGSHGYTF. Full variable domain (missing parts from reference TRBV11-2 and TRBJ1-2): EAGVAQSPRYKIIEKRQSVAFWCNPISGHATLYWYQQILGQGPKLLIQFQNNGVVDDSQLPKDRFSAERLKGVDSTLKIQPAKLEDSAVYLCASSLPHRTGSHGYTFGSGTRLTVV.

On this clone itself: Compared with germline, one end of the junction differs, possibly owing to a read error. CDR3 nucleotide sequence: TGTGCCAGCAGCTTAGCCGGGACAGGGGCCCTTAAATTC. Amino acids: CASSLAGTGALKF. The V call is TRBV7-8, the J call TRBJ1-2, with 10 bases that match TRBD1. Germline CDR1 reads SGHVS; CDR2 reads FQNEAQ. There are 13 residues in the CDR3. The whole variable domain, filled in from reference TRBV7-8 and TRBJ1-2, reads GAGVSQSPRYKVAKRGQDVALRCDPISGHVSLFWYQQALGQGPEFLTYFQNEAQLDKSGLPSDRFFAERPEGSVSTLKIQRTQQEDSAVYLCASSLAGTGALKFGSGTRLTVV.

The rearrangement links TRBV27 to TRBJ2-1; 9 bases fit TRBD1. The CDR3 has 16 amino acids. Germline CDR1 and CDR2: MNHEY and SMNVEV (reference sequence). The trim removed 4 bases at V and 7 bases at J, leaving 11 bases unmatched. In nucleotides, the CDR3 is TGTGCCAGCAGTTCCACAGGGGGCATCGGTAGAAATGAGCAGTTCTTC. Its protein product is CASSSTGGIGRNEQFF.

V is TRBV2 and J is TRBJ1-3; D is possibly TRBD1 (6 bases). Trimming removed 5 bases at V and 2 bases at J, with 16 bases between. Germline-derived CDR1 and CDR2 are SNHLY and FYNNEI. This CDR3 region has 16 residues. As DNA, the CDR3 is TGTGCCAGCAGTTACCTCGGGACACAGACTGGAAACACCATATATTTT. It is translated as CASSYLGTQTGNTIYF.